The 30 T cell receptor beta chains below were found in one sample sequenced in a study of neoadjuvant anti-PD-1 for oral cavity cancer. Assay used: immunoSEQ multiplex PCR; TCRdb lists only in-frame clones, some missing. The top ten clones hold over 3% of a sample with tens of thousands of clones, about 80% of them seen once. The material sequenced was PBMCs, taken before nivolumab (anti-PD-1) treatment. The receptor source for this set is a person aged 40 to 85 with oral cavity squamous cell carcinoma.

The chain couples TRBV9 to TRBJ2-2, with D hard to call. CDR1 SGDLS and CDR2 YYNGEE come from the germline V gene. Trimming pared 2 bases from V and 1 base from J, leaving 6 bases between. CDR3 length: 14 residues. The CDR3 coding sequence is TGTGCCAGCAGCGTCCGAATGAACACCGGGGAGCTGTTTTTT. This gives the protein CASSVRMNTGELFF.

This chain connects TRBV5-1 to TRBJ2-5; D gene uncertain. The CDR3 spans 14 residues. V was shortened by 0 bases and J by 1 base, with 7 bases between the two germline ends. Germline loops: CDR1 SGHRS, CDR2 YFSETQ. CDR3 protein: CASSLDSSQETQYF. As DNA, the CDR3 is TGCGCCAGCAGCTTGGATTCCAGCCAAGAGACCCAGTACTTC. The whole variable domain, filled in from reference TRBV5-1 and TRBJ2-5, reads KAGVTQTPRYLIKTRGQQVTLSCSPISGHRSVSWYQQTPGQGLQFLFEYFSETQRNKGNFPGRFSGRQFSNSRSEMNVSTLELGDSALYLCASSLDSSQETQYFGPGTRLLVL.

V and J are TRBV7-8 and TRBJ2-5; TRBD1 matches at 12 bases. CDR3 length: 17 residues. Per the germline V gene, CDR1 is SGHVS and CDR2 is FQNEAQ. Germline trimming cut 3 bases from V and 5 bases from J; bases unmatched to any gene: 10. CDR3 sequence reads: CASSFSTGTGGLETQYF. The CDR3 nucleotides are TGTGCCAGCAGCTTCTCCACCGGGACAGGGGGCCTGGAGACCCAGTACTTC.

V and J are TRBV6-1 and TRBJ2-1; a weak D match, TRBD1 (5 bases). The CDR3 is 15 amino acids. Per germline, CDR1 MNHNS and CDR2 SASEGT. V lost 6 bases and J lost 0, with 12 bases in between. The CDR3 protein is CASSVGQSSYNEQFF. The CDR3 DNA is TGTGCCAGCAGCGTGGGGCAATCCTCCTACAATGAGCAGTTCTTC.

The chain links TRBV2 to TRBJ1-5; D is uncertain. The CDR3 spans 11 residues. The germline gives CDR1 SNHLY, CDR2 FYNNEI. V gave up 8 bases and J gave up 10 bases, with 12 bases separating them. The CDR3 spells CASAYSGPQHF. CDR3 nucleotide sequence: TGTGCCAGCGCCTACTCCGGCCCCCAGCATTTT.

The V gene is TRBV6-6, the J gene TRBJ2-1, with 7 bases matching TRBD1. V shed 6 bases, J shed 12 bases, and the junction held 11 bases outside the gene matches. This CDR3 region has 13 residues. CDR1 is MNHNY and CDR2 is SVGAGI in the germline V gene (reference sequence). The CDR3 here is CASSRDSQFGQFF. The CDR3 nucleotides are TGTGCCAGCAGCAGGGACAGCCAGTTCGGGCAGTTCTTC.

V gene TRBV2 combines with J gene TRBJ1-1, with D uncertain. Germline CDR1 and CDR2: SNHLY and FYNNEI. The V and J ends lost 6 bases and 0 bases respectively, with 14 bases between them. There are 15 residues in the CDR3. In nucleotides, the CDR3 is TGTGCCAGCAGGCGGGAGGCTTCTCTGAACACTGAAGCTTTCTTT. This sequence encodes CASRREASLNTEAFF.

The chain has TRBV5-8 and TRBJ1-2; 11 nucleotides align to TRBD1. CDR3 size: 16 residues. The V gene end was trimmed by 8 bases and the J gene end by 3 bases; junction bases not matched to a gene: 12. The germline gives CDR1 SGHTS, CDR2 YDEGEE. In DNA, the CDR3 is TGTGCCAGAGGATTGGACAGGGGGCAGGGTTACTATGGCTACACCTTC. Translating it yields CARGLDRGQGYYGYTF.

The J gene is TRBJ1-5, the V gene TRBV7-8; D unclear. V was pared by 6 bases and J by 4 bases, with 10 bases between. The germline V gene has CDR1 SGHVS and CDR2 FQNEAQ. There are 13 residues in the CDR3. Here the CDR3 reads CASRRAVNQPQHF. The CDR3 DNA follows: TGTGCCAGCAGGCGGGCCGTTAATCAGCCCCAGCATTTT.

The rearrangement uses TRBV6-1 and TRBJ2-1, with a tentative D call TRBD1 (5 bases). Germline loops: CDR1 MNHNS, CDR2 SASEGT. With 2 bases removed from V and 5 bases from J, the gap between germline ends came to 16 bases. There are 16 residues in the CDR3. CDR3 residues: CASSELGRDSHNEQFF. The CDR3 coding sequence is TGTGCCAGCAGTGAATTAGGCAGGGATAGCCACAATGAGCAGTTCTTC.

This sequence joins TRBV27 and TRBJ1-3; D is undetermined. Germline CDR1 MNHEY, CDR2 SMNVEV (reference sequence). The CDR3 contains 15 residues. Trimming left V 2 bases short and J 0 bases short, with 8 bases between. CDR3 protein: CASSLDGLSGNTIYF. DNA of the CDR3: TGTGCCAGCAGTTTAGACGGCCTCTCTGGAAACACCATATATTTT.

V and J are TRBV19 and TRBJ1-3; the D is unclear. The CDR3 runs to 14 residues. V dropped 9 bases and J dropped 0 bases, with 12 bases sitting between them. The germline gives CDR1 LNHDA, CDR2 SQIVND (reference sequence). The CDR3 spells CASDPSDSGNTIYF. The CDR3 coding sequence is TGTGCCAGCGATCCCTCAGACTCTGGAAACACCATATATTTT.

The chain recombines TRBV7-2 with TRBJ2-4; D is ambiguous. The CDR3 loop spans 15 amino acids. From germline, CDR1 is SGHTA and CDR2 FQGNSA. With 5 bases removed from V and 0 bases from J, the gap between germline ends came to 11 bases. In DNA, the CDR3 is TGTGCCAGCAGCGTACAGCAGCTAGCCAAAAACATTCAGTACTTC. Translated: CASSVQQLAKNIQYF.

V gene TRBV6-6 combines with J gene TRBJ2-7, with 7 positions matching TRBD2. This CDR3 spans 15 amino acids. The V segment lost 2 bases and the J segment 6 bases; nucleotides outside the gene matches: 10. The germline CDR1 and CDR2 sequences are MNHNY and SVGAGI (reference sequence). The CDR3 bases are TGTGCCAGCAGTTACATCCGGCGGGAGCAAGGCGAGCAGTACTTC. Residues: CASSYIRREQGEQYF.

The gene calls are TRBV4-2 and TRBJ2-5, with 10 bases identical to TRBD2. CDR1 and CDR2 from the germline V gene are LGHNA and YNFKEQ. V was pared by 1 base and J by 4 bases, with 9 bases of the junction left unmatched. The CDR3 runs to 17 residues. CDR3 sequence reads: CASSQVGLAGVRETQYF. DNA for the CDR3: TGTGCCAGCAGCCAAGTTGGTCTAGCGGGAGTTCGAGAGACCCAGTACTTC.

The CDR3 sequence is CASSLNLAGGGNEQFF. CDR3 DNA sequence: TGCGCCAGCAGCCTCAATCTAGCGGGAGGAGGAAATGAGCAGTTCTTC. The chain links TRBV5-1 to TRBJ2-1; 11 nucleotides agree with TRBD2. Germline V lookup: CDR1 SGHRS, CDR2 YFSETQ. CDR3 length: 16 amino acids. V was pared by 4 bases and J by 7 bases, with 10 bases of the junction left unmatched. Drawing the rest from reference TRBV5-1 and TRBJ2-1, the complete variable domain is KAGVTQTPRYLIKTRGQQVTLSCSPISGHRSVSWYQQTPGQGLQFLFEYFSETQRNKGNFPGRFSGRQFSNSRSEMNVSTLELGDSALYLCASSLNLAGGGNEQFFGPGTRLTVL.

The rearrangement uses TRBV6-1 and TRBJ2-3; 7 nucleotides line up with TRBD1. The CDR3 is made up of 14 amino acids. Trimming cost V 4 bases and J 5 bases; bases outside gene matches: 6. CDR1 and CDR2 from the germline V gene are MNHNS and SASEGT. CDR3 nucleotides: TGTGCCAGCAGTGCTTCCGACAGGGAAGATACGCAGTATTTT. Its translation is CASSASDREDTQYF.

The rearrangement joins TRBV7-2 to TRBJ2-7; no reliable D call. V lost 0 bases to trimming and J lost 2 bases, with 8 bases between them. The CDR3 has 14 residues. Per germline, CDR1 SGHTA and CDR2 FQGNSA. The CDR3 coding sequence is TGTGCCAGCAGCTTAGCGTCAGCAGCCTACGAGCAGTACTTC. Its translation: CASSLASAAYEQYF.

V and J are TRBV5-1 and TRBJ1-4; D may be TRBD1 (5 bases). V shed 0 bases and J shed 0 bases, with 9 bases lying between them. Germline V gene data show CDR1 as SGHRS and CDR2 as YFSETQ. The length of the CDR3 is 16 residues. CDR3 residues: CASSLAGGATNEKLFF. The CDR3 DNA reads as TGCGCCAGCAGCTTGGCTGGGGGGGCAACTAATGAAAAACTGTTTTTT.

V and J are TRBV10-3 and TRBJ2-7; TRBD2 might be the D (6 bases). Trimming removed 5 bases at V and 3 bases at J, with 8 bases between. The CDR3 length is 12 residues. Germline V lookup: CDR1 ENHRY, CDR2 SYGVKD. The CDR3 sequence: CAISRENYEQYF. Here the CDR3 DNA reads TGTGCCATCAGTCGGGAGAACTACGAGCAGTACTTC.

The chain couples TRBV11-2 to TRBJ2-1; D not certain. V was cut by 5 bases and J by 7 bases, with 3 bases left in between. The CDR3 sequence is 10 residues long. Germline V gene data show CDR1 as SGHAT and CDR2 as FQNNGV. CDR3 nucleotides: TGTGCCAGCAGCCTTAATGAGCAGTTCTTC. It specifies CASSLNEQFF.

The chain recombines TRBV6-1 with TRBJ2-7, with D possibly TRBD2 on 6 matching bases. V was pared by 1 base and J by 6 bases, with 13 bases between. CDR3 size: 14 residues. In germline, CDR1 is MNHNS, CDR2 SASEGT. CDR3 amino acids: CASSEEEGMFEQYF. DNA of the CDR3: TGTGCCAGCAGTGAAGAGGAGGGCATGTTCGAGCAGTACTTC.

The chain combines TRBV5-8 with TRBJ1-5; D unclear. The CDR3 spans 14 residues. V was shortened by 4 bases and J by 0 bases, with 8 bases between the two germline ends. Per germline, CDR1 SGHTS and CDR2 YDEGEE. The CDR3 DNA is TGTGCCAGCAGCATGTGGGTTAGCAATCAGCCCCAGCATTTT. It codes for CASSMWVSNQPQHF.

CDR3 sequence (DNA): TGTGCCAGCAGTGAACTTGTCACTGAAGCTTTCTTT. Translating it yields CASSELVTEAFF. The chain carries TRBV6-1 and TRBJ1-1; no firm D call. Trimming stripped 2 bases from V and 4 bases from J, with 5 bases between. The V gene's germline CDR1 is MNHNS and CDR2 SASEGT. The CDR3 loop spans 12 amino acids.

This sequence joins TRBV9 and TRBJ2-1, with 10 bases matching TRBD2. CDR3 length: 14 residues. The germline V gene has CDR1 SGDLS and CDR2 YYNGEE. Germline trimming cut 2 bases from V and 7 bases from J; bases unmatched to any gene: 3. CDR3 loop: CASSVASGSNEQFF. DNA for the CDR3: TGTGCCAGCAGCGTGGCTAGCGGGAGTAATGAGCAGTTCTTC.

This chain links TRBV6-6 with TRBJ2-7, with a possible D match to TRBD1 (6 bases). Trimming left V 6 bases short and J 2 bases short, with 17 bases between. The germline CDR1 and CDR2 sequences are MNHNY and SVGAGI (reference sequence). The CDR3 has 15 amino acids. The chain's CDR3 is CASRFLQGPTYEQYF. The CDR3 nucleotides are TGTGCCAGCAGATTCCTACAGGGCCCTACCTACGAGCAGTACTTC.

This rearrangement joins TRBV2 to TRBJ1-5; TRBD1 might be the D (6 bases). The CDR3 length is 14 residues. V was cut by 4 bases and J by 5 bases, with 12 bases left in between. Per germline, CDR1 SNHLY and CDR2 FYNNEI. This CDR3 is CASSAQQGDQPQHF. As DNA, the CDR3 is TGTGCCAGCAGTGCGCAACAGGGAGATCAGCCCCAGCATTTT.

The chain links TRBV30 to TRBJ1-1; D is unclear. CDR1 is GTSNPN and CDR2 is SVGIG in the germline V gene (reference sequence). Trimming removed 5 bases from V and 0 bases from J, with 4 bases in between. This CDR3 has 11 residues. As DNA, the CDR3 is TGTGCCTGGGAAATGAACACTGAAGCTTTCTTT. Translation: CAWEMNTEAFF. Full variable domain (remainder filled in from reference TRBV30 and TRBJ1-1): SQTIHQWPATLVQPVGSPLSLECTVEGTSNPNLYWYRQAAGRGLQLLFYSVGIGQISSEVPQNLSASRPQDRQFILSSKKLLLSDSGFYLCAWEMNTEAFFGQGTRLTVV.

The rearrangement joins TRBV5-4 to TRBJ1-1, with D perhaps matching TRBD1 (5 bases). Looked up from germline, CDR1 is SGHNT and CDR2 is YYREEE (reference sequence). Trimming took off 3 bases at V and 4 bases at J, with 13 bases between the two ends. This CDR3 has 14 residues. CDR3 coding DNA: TGTGCCAGCAGCTCATGGACACTGGGCACTGAAGCTTTCTTT. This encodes CASSSWTLGTEAFF.

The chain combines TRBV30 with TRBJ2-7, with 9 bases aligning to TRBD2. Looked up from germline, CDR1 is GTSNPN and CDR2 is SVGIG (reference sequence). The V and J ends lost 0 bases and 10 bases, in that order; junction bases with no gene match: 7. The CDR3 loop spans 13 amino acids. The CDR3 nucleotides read TGTGCCTGGAGTGTAGGAAATAGCGGGAGACAGTACTTC. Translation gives CAWSVGNSGRQYF. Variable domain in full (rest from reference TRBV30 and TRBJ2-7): SQTIHQWPATLVQPVGSPLSLECTVEGTSNPNLYWYRQAAGRGLQLLFYSVGIGQISSEVPQNLSASRPQDRQFILSSKKLLLSDSGFYLCAWSVGNSGRQYFGPGTRLTVT.